This T cell receptor (beta chain) appears in the sequencing data of a study of blood T cell repertoires in COVID-19. In the source study's methods: How many nucleated cells were present was estimated from reference gene primer amplification. Sequencing was performed with immunoSEQ multiplex PCR; in TCRdb, only in-frame clones are kept and a portion is missing. Clonal size and the V and J genes are those of that table, whereas D and trimming came from the DNA. Found here are about 98,000 clones, approximately 89% of them singletons; the top ten hold 10%. This CDR3 is built from 14 residues. CDR1 SGHNT and CDR2 YENEEA come from the germline V gene. V lost 2 bases to trimming and J lost 6 bases, with 11 bases between them.

The chain combines TRBV11-3 with TRBJ2-1, with D hard to call. The sample taken for sequencing was peripheral blood. This clonotype was sampled from a man in his forties or fifties with acute or convalescent COVID-19. The CDR3 DNA is TGTGCCAGCAGCTTATCCAACTTACTCAATGAGCAGTTCTTC. This translates into CASSLSNLLNEQFF.